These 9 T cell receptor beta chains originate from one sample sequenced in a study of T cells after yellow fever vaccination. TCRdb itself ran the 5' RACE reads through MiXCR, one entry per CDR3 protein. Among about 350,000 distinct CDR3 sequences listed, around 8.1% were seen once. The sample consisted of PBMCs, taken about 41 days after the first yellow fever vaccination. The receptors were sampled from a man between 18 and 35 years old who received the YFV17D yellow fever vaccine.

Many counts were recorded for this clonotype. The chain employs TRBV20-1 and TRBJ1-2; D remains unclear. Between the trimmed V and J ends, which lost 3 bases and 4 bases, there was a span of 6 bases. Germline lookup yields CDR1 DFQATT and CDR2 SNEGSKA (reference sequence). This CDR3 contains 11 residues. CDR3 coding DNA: TGCAGTGCTAGGACGGCCTATGGCTACACCTTC. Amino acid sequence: CSARTAYGYTF.

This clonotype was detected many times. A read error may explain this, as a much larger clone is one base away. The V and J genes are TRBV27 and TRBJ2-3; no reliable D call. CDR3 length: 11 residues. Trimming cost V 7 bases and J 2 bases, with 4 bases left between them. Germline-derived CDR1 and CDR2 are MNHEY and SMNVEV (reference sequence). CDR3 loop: CASTSTDTQYF. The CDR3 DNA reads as TGTGCCAGCACCTCCACAGATACGCAGTATTTT.

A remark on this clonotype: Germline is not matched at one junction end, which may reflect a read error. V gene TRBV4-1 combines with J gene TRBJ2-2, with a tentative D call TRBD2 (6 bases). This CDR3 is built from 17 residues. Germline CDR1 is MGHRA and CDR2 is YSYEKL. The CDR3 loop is CASSQQAHAGPTGELLF. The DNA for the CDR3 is TGCGCCAGCAGCCAACAGGCACACGCGGGACCAACCGGGGAGCTGTTATTT.

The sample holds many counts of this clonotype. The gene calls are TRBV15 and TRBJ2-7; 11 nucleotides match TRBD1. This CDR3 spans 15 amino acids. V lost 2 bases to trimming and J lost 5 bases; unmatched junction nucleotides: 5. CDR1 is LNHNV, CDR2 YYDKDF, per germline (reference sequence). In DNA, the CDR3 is TGTGCCACCAGCAGACGAGGACAGGGGGCGAACGAGCAGTACTTC. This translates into CATSRRGQGANEQYF.

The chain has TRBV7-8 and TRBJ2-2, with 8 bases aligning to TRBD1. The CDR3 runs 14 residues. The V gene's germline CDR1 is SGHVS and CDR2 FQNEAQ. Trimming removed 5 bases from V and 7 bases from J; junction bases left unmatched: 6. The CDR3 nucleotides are TGTGCCAGCAGCGCGGACAGGGCTGTCGGGGAGCTGTTTTTT. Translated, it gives CASSADRAVGELFF.

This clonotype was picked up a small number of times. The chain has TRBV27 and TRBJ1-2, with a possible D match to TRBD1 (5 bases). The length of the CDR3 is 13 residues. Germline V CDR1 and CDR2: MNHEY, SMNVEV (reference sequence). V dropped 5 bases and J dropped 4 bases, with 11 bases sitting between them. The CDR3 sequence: CASSLTQGYGYTF. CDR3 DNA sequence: TGTGCCAGCAGTCTTACTCAGGGCTATGGCTACACCTTC.

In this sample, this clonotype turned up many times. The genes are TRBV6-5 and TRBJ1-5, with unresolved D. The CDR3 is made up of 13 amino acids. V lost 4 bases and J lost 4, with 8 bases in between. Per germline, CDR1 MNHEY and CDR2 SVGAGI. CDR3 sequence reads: CASSLQRNQPQHF. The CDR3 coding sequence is TGTGCCAGCAGTTTACAGCGAAATCAGCCCCAGCATTTT.

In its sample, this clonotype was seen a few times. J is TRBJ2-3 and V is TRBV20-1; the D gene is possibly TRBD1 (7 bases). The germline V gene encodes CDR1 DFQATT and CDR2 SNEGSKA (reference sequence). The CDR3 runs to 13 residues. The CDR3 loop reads CSGRRGRGDTQYF. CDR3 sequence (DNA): TGCAGCGGCAGGAGGGGGCGCGGAGATACGCAGTATTTT.

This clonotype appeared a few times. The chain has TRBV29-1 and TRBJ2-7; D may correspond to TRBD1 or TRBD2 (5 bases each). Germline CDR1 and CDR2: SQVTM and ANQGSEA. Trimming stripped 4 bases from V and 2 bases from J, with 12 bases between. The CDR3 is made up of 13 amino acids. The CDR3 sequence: CSVGAGRAYEQYF. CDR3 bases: TGCAGCGTTGGGGCGGGCAGGGCCTACGAGCAGTACTTC.